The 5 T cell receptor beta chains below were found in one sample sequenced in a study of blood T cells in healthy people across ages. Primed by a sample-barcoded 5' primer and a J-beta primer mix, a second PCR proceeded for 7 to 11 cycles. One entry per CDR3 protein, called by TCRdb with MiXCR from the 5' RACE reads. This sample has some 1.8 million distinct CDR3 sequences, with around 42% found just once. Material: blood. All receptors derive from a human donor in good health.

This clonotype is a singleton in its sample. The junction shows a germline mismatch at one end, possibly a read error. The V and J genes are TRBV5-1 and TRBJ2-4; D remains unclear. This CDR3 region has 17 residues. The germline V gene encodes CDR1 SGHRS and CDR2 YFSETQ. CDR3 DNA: TGCTCCAGCAGCTTGCTTCTATCCTCTGGACCCAAAAACATTCAGTACTTC. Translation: CSSSLLLSSGPKNIQYF.

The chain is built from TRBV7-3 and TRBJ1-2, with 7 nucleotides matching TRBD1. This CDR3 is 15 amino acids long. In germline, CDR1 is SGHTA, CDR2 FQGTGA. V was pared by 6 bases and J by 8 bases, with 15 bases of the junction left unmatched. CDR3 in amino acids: CASSSTGVSMSGYTF. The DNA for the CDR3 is TGTGCCAGCAGTTCTACAGGGGTATCTATGAGCGGCTACACCTTC.

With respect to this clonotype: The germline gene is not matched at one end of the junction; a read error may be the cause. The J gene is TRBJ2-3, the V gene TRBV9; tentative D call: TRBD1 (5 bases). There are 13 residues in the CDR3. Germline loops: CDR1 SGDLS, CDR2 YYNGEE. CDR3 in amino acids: CASSVQERDTQYF. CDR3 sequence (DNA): TGTGCTAGCAGCGTACAGGAACGGGATACGCAGTATTTT.

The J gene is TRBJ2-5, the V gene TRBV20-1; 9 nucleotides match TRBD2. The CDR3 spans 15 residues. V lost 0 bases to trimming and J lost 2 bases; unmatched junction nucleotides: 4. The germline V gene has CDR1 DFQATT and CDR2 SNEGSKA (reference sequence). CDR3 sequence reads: CSARERAGGQETQYF. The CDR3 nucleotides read TGCAGTGCTAGAGAACGAGCGGGGGGACAAGAGACCCAGTACTTC.

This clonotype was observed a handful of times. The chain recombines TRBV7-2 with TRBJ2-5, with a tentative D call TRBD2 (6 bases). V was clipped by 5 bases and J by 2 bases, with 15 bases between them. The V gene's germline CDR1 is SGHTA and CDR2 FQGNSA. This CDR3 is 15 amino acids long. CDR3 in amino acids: CASSRYGGQQETQYF. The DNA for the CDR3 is TGTGCCAGCAGCCGATATGGAGGGCAGCAAGAGACCCAGTACTTC.